This T cell receptor (beta chain) derives from a study of long-term antiretroviral therapy in people with HIV (dated by TCRdb to 2022 to 2024). Notes on the research overall: The earliest samples were collected about a decade before the 2015 WHO recommendation for immediate ART, when ART was typically delayed until CD4 counts fell. From fewer than 35 adults with confirmed HIV infection, the cohort provided 192 cryopreserved PBMC samples, gathered serially across a mean of around six years (range 1-12). Among the approximately 32 participants with HIV, approximately 10 were female. No cross-contamination during QIAcube processing was seen in test extractions of a monoclonal T-cell line run alongside a few dozen polyclonal samples. This retrospective serial study examined whether starting ART and sustained HIV suppression were associated with changes in the composition and diversity of the TRB repertoire in peripheral blood. The full study reports these points: No data were available on ART adherence, viral resistance or therapy changes, limiting inferences about post-ART repertoire changes. CDR3 length ranges in HIV repertoires were narrower than in controls, and network structure suggested an antigen-experienced repertoire with only a slight naive shift after ART. At every time point, the repertoire was dominated by expanded TRB clones first identified before ART initiation, although this dominance fluctuated and, in many PLHIV, declined after ART. Starting ART was linked to a significant rise in TRB diversity, yet even with long-term ART the diversity remained significantly lower than in transplant donor controls. Limited PBMC availability meant only the TCR beta chain was sequenced, without alpha chain pairing. The samples span the years 2004 to 2017, and the ART regimens used at that time may not be as effective as current regimens. Because pre-ART samples had limited cell numbers, unsorted PBMC were profiled rather than sorted CD4+ and CD8+ T cells.

Participants were included only if at least one PBMC sample before ART initiation and at least two post-ART samples were available. Treatment was received in the United States of America by all participants with HIV. Before DNA extraction, cryopreserved samples containing roughly 0.85-11 million PBMC were thawed and washed. At the time of the earliest PBMC sample, participants with HIV were aged between about 20 and 60 years. PBMC samples from each participant spanned 1-4 timepoints before ART initiation and 2-8 timepoints after ART initiation, with a median of 7 samples. Serial HIV viral load, CD4+ T-cell count, ART history and demographic data were obtained for every participant. Genomic DNA was extracted from unsorted PBMC with a Qiagen kit on a QIAcube, processed in batches of 12 samples. Sequencing of the TRB variable region was done with the immunoSEQ hsTCRB v3.0 assay at survey level resolution. TRB sequencing targeted a depth of 40,000-50,000 T-cell genomes per sample. Pooled TRB libraries were sequenced on an Illumina MiSeq with a v3 150-cycle kit. Turning to the authors' computational methods: Repertoire analysis was run in R within a reproducible Nextflow workflow that covered QC, data transformation and analysis. Custom analyses were implemented in LymphoSeq2, an R package for AIRR-Seq data exploration. A few samples that yielded fewer than 5000 total TRB sequences were excluded, so that approximately 170 HIV repertoires were analyzed. Among the 170 to 200 retained HIV repertoires, more than 55 were collected before ART initiation and approximately 130 after ART initiation. Repertoires were downsampled to 5000 TRB nucleotide sequences, and summary statistics were averaged over 100 downsampling iterations. The analysis kept only TRB sequences whose CDR3 regions were at least seven amino acids long. Two measures captured diversity: a Shannon entropy-derived clonality score and the Gini coefficient. In the repertoire networks, any two of the top 5000 CDR3 amino acid sequences were linked whenever the two sequences differed by an edit distance of one. For TRB CDR3 amino acid sequences, antigen specificity groups and MHC restriction were predicted with GLIPH2. Known CMV, EBV, HIV or tissue antigen associations were flagged by matching CDR3 amino acid sequences against VDJdb and McPAS-TCR. Pre-ART, post-ART and control groups were compared with Wilcoxon signed-rank tests and Holm-Bonferroni correction. TCRdb mirrors the immuneACCESS table, restricted to in-frame sequences. Some clones are absent from its copies; in checked studies, under half trace to an unresolved V gene, and the reason for the others is unknown. That table supplies the V and J calls and clone size; D and trimming were determined from the DNA. The sample contains about 24,000 clones, about 91% of them found a single time. The ten largest clonotypes hold 8.7% of the sample.

The V end loses 1 base and the J end loses 5 bases, and a stretch of 17 bases separates them. The cysteine opens and the phenylalanine closes a CDR3 of 16 amino acids. The only DNA kept is the CDR3, 48 bases in frame from the first base. CDR1 and CDR2, per the germline V gene, are SGHAT and FQNNGV. Details on this clone: The clone's antigen remains unknown. Per-base quality was not reported, and no clone a single base away is much larger than it.

The sequencing used unsorted PBMCs, collected 1.8 years before starting antiretroviral therapy. The chain uses TRBV11-2 and TRBJ2-5; a weak D assignment points to TRBD2 (7 bases agree). The receptor was isolated from a man aged 45-65 years with HIV. The DNA is as follows: TGTGCCAGCAGCTTAGTGGGGGGGCAGGTGGGTGAGACCCAGTACTTC. Translated, it gives CASSLVGGQVGETQYF.